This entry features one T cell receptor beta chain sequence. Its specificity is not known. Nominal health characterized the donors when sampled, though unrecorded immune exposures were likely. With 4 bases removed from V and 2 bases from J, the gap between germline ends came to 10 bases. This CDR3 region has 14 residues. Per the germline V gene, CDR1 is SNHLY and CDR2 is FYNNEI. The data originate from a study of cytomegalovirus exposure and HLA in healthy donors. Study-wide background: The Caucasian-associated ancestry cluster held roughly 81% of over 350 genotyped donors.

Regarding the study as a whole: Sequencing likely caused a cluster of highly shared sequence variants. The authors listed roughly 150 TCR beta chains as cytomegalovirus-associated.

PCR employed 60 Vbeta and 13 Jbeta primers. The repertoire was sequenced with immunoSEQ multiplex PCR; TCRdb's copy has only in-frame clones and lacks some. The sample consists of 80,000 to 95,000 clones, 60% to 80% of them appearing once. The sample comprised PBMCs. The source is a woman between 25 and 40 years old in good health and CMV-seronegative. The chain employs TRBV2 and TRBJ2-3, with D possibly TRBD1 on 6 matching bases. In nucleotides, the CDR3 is TGTGCCAGCAGTGGGACGGGACACACAGATACGCAGTATTTT. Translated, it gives CASSGTGHTDTQYF.